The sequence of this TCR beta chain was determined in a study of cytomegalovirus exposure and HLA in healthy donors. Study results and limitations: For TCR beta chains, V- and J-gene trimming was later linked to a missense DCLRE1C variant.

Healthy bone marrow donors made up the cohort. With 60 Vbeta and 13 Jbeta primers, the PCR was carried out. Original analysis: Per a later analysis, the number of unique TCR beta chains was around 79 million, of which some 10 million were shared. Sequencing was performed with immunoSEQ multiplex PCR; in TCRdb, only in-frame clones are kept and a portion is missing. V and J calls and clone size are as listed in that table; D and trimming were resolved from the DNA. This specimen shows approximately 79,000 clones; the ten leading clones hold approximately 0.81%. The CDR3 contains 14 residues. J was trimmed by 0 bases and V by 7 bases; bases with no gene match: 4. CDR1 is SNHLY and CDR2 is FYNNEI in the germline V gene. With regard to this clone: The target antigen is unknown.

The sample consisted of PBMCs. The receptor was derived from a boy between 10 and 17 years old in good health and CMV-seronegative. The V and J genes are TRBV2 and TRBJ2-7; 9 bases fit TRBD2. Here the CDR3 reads CASTLAGSSYEQYF. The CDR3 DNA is TGTGCCAGCACCCTAGCGGGAAGCTCCTACGAGCAGTACTTC.